These T cell receptor beta chains were read from a single sample in a study of blood T cells in healthy people across ages. TCRdb used MiXCR to reprocess the 5' RACE reads, holding one entry per CDR3 protein. The data show more than 1,400,000 distinct CDR3 sequences, 35% to 45% seen once. Sequenced sample: blood. These receptors all stem from a woman under 30 in good health. Both conserved end residues are part of each CDR3. Each record gives: J gene, D gene, clone size, CDR3 length, V gene, CDR3 DNA, CDR3 protein. The D gene is left open where the match is weak. Where a row states a size, it is once, few, many or the class of an expanded clone; other rows omit it.

J gene: TRBJ2-7
D gene: NA
clone size: NA
CDR3 length: 14
V gene: TRBV4-1
CDR3 DNA: TGCGCCAGCAGCCAAAAAACACTTATCTACGAGCAGTACTTC
CDR3 protein: CASSQKTLIYEQYF

J gene: TRBJ2-3
D gene: TRBD1
clone size: few
CDR3 length: 15
V gene: TRBV5-1
CDR3 DNA: TGCGCCAGCAGCTTGGTCAGGGGGCTAACAGATACGCAGTATTTT
CDR3 protein: CASSLVRGLTDTQYF

J gene: TRBJ2-5
D gene: NA
clone size: NA
CDR3 length: 15
V gene: TRBV5-1
CDR3 DNA: TGCGCCAGCAGCTTACGCGGGGCAGTCAACAATGAGCAGTACTTC
CDR3 protein: CASSLRGAVNNEQYF

J gene: TRBJ2-1
D gene: TRBD1
clone size: NA
CDR3 length: 17
V gene: TRBV11-2
CDR3 DNA: TGTGCCAGCAGCTTAGGAGGCGACAGGGGTAGGGTCAATGAGCAGTTCTTC
CDR3 protein: CASSLGGDRGRVNEQFF

J gene: TRBJ2-1
D gene: NA
clone size: NA
CDR3 length: 17
V gene: TRBV7-6
CDR3 DNA: TGTGCCAGCAGCTCCCCTTTCAGTCAGGAGGGGGGGAATGAGCAGTTCTTC
CDR3 protein: CASSSPFSQEGGNEQFF

J gene: TRBJ1-1
D gene: NA
clone size: once
CDR3 length: 15
V gene: TRBV4-2
CDR3 DNA: TGTGCCAGCAGCCTCCAGGGGCGGGGAAACACTGAAGCTTTCTTT
CDR3 protein: CASSLQGRGNTEAFF

J gene: TRBJ1-4
D gene: TRBD1
clone size: few
CDR3 length: 18
V gene: TRBV27
CDR3 DNA: TGTGCCAGCAGTCCCCTACGGACAGGAACCGTGACTAATGAAAAACTGTTTTTT
CDR3 protein: CASSPLRTGTVTNEKLFF

J gene: TRBJ2-3
D gene: NA
clone size: NA
CDR3 length: 13
V gene: TRBV29-1
CDR3 DNA: TGCAGCGCTGGGCGGTTCTACACAGATACGCAGTATTTT
CDR3 protein: CSAGRFYTDTQYF

J gene: TRBJ2-3
D gene: NA
clone size: NA
CDR3 length: 15
V gene: TRBV20-1
CDR3 DNA: TGCAGTGCTAGGGGGGGGCGGTCTTCCACAGATACGCAGTATTTT
CDR3 protein: CSARGGRSSTDTQYF

J gene: TRBJ2-2
D gene: TRBD2
clone size: NA
CDR3 length: 16
V gene: TRBV11-2
CDR3 DNA: TGTGCCAGCAGCTCCAATAGCGGGAGAGGTCCCGGGGAGCTGTTTTTT
CDR3 protein: CASSSNSGRGPGELFF

J gene: TRBJ2-3
D gene: NA
clone size: few
CDR3 length: 15
V gene: TRBV7-2
CDR3 DNA: TGTGCCAGCAGCCCGAGCCCTTTAGGCACAGATACGCAGTATTTT
CDR3 protein: CASSPSPLGTDTQYF

J gene: TRBJ2-4
D gene: NA
clone size: once
CDR3 length: 11
V gene: TRBV20-1
CDR3 DNA: TGCAGTGCTCCCGCGGACGGGAAACAGTACTTC
CDR3 protein: CSAPADGKQYF

J gene: TRBJ2-5
D gene: NA
clone size: NA
CDR3 length: 12
V gene: TRBV20-1
CDR3 DNA: TGCAGTGCTCGACAGGAGGGGGAGACCCAGTACTTC
CDR3 protein: CSARQEGETQYF

J gene: TRBJ2-7
D gene: NA
clone size: few
CDR3 length: 14
V gene: TRBV5-1
CDR3 DNA: TGCGCCAGCAGCTTGGGGGAATCCTTCTACGAGCAGTACTTC
CDR3 protein: CASSLGESFYEQYF

J gene: TRBJ1-2
D gene: TRBD1
clone size: few
CDR3 length: 14
V gene: TRBV20-1
CDR3 DNA: TGCAGTGCTCTCACTGACGAACAGGGGGGTGGCTACACCTTC
CDR3 protein: CSALTDEQGGGYTF

J gene: TRBJ2-7
D gene: NA
clone size: NA
CDR3 length: 14
V gene: TRBV5-5
CDR3 DNA: TGTGCCAGCAGCATGGGACCACGGGATAGGGAGCAGTACTTC
CDR3 protein: CASSMGPRDREQYF

J gene: TRBJ1-4
D gene: TRBD1
clone size: NA
CDR3 length: 16
V gene: TRBV12-3/TRBV12-4
CDR3 DNA: TGTGCCAGCAGTCAGACAGGGGGAACGAGGAATGAAAAACTGTTTTTT
CDR3 protein: CASSQTGGTRNEKLFF

J gene: TRBJ2-1
D gene: TRBD2
clone size: few
CDR3 length: 15
V gene: TRBV9
CDR3 DNA: TGTGCCAGCAGAGGAGCGGGGGCCTCCTACAATGAGCAGTTCTTC
CDR3 protein: CASRGAGASYNEQFF

J gene: TRBJ1-1
D gene: TRBD1
clone size: NA
CDR3 length: 15
V gene: TRBV12-3/TRBV12-4
CDR3 DNA: TGTGCCAGCAGGCTCCGGGACAGGGGGGGAACTGAAGCTTTCTTT
CDR3 protein: CASRLRDRGGTEAFF

J gene: TRBJ1-4
D gene: TRBD1
clone size: few
CDR3 length: 15
V gene: TRBV5-1
CDR3 DNA: TGCGCCAGCAGCTTGGAACAGGGGGCGCGGGAAAAACTGTTTTTT
CDR3 protein: CASSLEQGAREKLFF

J gene: TRBJ2-3
D gene: NA
clone size: NA
CDR3 length: 15
V gene: TRBV5-1
CDR3 DNA: TGCGCCAGCAGCTTGGGTGAGGGGGTGACAGATACGCAGTATTTT
CDR3 protein: CASSLGEGVTDTQYF

J gene: TRBJ1-2
D gene: NA
clone size: few
CDR3 length: 15
V gene: TRBV5-1
CDR3 DNA: TGCGCCAGCAGCACACAGGGTCCTGTACCTTATGGCTACACCTTC
CDR3 protein: CASSTQGPVPYGYTF

J gene: TRBJ2-3
D gene: TRBD2
clone size: NA
CDR3 length: 17
V gene: TRBV5-1
CDR3 DNA: TGCGCCAGCAGCTTGGCTGGGCAAGCGGGGGGGCAAGATACGCAGTATTTT
CDR3 protein: CASSLAGQAGGQDTQYF

J gene: TRBJ2-3
D gene: NA
clone size: many
CDR3 length: 21
V gene: TRBV11-1
CDR3 DNA: TGTGCCAGCAGCTTAAGGGGGTCGTTCGGGAGTTATTCACCGGTGACAGATACGCAGTATTTT
CDR3 protein: CASSLRGSFGSYSPVTDTQYF

J gene: TRBJ2-3
D gene: TRBD1
clone size: few
CDR3 length: 14
V gene: TRBV5-1
CDR3 DNA: TGCGCCAGCAGCTCAACAGGGGTGGGCGATACGCAGTATTTT
CDR3 protein: CASSSTGVGDTQYF

J gene: TRBJ2-1
D gene: TRBD2
clone size: NA
CDR3 length: 16
V gene: TRBV7-9
CDR3 DNA: TGTGCCAGCAGCTTAATGGGTAGCGGGATGTACAATGAGCAGTTCTTC
CDR3 protein: CASSLMGSGMYNEQFF

J gene: TRBJ1-2
D gene: NA
clone size: few
CDR3 length: 14
V gene: TRBV12-3/TRBV12-4
CDR3 DNA: TGTGCCAGCAGTTTAGTCGGGCAGCCTTATGGCTACACCTTC
CDR3 protein: CASSLVGQPYGYTF

J gene: TRBJ1-1
D gene: NA
clone size: NA
CDR3 length: 14
V gene: TRBV7-9
CDR3 DNA: TGTGCCAGCAGCCGACCCGCTGGAAACACTGAAGCTTTCTTT
CDR3 protein: CASSRPAGNTEAFF

J gene: TRBJ2-4
D gene: NA
clone size: NA
CDR3 length: 11
V gene: TRBV10-1
CDR3 DNA: TGCGCCAGCAGAGAGACAAACATTCAGTACTTC
CDR3 protein: CASRETNIQYF

J gene: TRBJ2-1
D gene: NA
clone size: NA
CDR3 length: 17
V gene: TRBV20-1
CDR3 DNA: TGCAGTGCTAGCGGGACCCTTGTCGCGGGGGCCGTCAATGAGCAGTTCTTC
CDR3 protein: CSASGTLVAGAVNEQFF

J gene: TRBJ2-3
D gene: TRBD2
clone size: few
CDR3 length: 15
V gene: TRBV7-2
CDR3 DNA: TGTGCCAGCAGCAAATGGACTAGCGCCACAGATACGCAGTATTTT
CDR3 protein: CASSKWTSATDTQYF

J gene: TRBJ2-5
D gene: NA
clone size: NA
CDR3 length: 14
V gene: TRBV5-1
CDR3 DNA: TGCGCCAGCAGCTTGGAAGCTGGGGACAATGAGCAGTACTTC
CDR3 protein: CASSLEAGDNEQYF

J gene: TRBJ2-5
D gene: NA
clone size: NA
CDR3 length: 13
V gene: TRBV2
CDR3 DNA: TGTGCCAGCAGCCCTAACCATCAAGAGACCCAGTACTTC
CDR3 protein: CASSPNHQETQYF

J gene: TRBJ2-3
D gene: TRBD2
clone size: NA
CDR3 length: 17
V gene: TRBV5-1
CDR3 DNA: TGCGCCAGCAGCTTGGACGCGGGGGGTGGGGACACAGATACGCAGTATTTT
CDR3 protein: CASSLDAGGGDTDTQYF

J gene: TRBJ2-5
D gene: NA
clone size: NA
CDR3 length: 13
V gene: TRBV18
CDR3 DNA: TGTGCCAGCTCACCCGTGCGGCTAGAGACCCAGTACTTC
CDR3 protein: CASSPVRLETQYF

J gene: TRBJ1-1
D gene: TRBD1
clone size: NA
CDR3 length: 15
V gene: TRBV6-5
CDR3 DNA: TGTGCCAGCAGTTTGCAGGGGGTCTGGAACACTGAAGCTTTCTTT
CDR3 protein: CASSLQGVWNTEAFF

J gene: TRBJ2-7
D gene: TRBD1
clone size: once
CDR3 length: 18
V gene: TRBV7-2
CDR3 DNA: TGTGCCAGCAGCTCCCTTGGACAGGGAAGAAGCGAATTGTACGAGCAGTACTTC
CDR3 protein: CASSSLGQGRSELYEQYF

J gene: TRBJ1-2
D gene: NA
clone size: NA
CDR3 length: 13
V gene: TRBV6-5
CDR3 DNA: TGTGCCAGCAGAAGGGGTTTTAACTATGGCTACACCTTC
CDR3 protein: CASRRGFNYGYTF

J gene: TRBJ1-1
D gene: NA
clone size: few
CDR3 length: 16
V gene: TRBV3-1
CDR3 DNA: TGTGCCAGCAGCCAAGACGGCGGCAGGACCCACACTGAAGCTTTCTTT
CDR3 protein: CASSQDGGRTHTEAFF

J gene: TRBJ2-1
D gene: TRBD2
clone size: NA
CDR3 length: 18
V gene: TRBV9
CDR3 DNA: TGTGCCAGCAGCGAATTAACCGGGACTAGCGGAGGCAACAATGAGCAGTTCTTC
CDR3 protein: CASSELTGTSGGNNEQFF

J gene: TRBJ2-3
D gene: NA
clone size: NA
CDR3 length: 16
V gene: TRBV4-1
CDR3 DNA: TGCGCCAGCAGCCAAGAACAGAGCGCGGGCACAGATACGCAGTATTTT
CDR3 protein: CASSQEQSAGTDTQYF

J gene: TRBJ2-7
D gene: NA
clone size: NA
CDR3 length: 12
V gene: TRBV20-1
CDR3 DNA: TGCAGCCGACTGGGGAGCTCCTACGAGCAGTACTTC
CDR3 protein: CSRLGSSYEQYF

J gene: TRBJ2-1
D gene: TRBD2
clone size: few
CDR3 length: 18
V gene: TRBV10-3
CDR3 DNA: TGTGCCATCAGTGAGGGGACTAGCGGGAGCGCATCCTACAATGAGCAGTTCTTC
CDR3 protein: CAISEGTSGSASYNEQFF

J gene: TRBJ2-4
D gene: NA
clone size: NA
CDR3 length: 17
V gene: TRBV28
CDR3 DNA: TGTGCCAGCAGTGAAACAGGGATGATGGGAGCCAAAAACATTCAGTACTTC
CDR3 protein: CASSETGMMGAKNIQYF

J gene: TRBJ2-1
D gene: TRBD1
clone size: few
CDR3 length: 17
V gene: TRBV18
CDR3 DNA: TGTGCCAGCTCACTCAACGACAGGGCCACCTCTGTCCATGAGCAGTTCTTC
CDR3 protein: CASSLNDRATSVHEQFF

J gene: TRBJ1-2
D gene: NA
clone size: NA
CDR3 length: 10
V gene: TRBV30
CDR3 DNA: TGTGCCTGGAAGAAGGATGGCTACACCTTC
CDR3 protein: CAWKKDGYTF

J gene: TRBJ2-7
D gene: TRBD1
clone size: NA
CDR3 length: 12
V gene: TRBV29-1
CDR3 DNA: TGCAGCGTTGCTCAGGGGGTCCGCGAGCAGTACTTC
CDR3 protein: CSVAQGVREQYF

J gene: TRBJ1-5
D gene: NA
clone size: NA
CDR3 length: 15
V gene: TRBV6-1
CDR3 DNA: TGTGCCAGCAGTGAAGCGTATGCGGGGGATCAGCCCCAGCATTTT
CDR3 protein: CASSEAYAGDQPQHF

J gene: TRBJ2-7
D gene: TRBD2
clone size: NA
CDR3 length: 15
V gene: TRBV6-1
CDR3 DNA: TGTGCCAGCAGTGTGCGGGGGGGTTTCAACAATGAGCAGTACTTC
CDR3 protein: CASSVRGGFNNEQYF

J gene: TRBJ1-2
D gene: NA
clone size: few
CDR3 length: 15
V gene: TRBV18
CDR3 DNA: TGTGCCAGCTCACCGACCGGGACGGGGAGCTATGGCTACACCTTC
CDR3 protein: CASSPTGTGSYGYTF